Below, one T cell receptor (beta chain) is given with its context. Its antigen is not known. Next came a second PCR, run for about 7 to 12 cycles, which used a sample-barcoded 5' primer along with a J-beta primer mix. Every cDNA molecule carried a tag from a template-switch adaptor bearing 12 random nucleotides. TCRdb ran MiXCR on the 5' RACE reads and lists one entry per CDR3 protein. The table has some 1.5 million distinct CDR3 sequences, about 28% seen once; the top ten hold 7.7%. The data originate from a study of blood T cells in healthy people across ages. Whole-study results and caveats: From one million sequenced T cells, diversity estimates were lower bounds.

Per the germline V gene, CDR1 is SGHTA and CDR2 is FQGTGA. V was clipped by 5 bases and J by 4 bases, with 17 bases between them. The CDR3 has 15 residues. Total RNA amounts of at least 5 micrograms were extracted per sample. J is TRBJ1-1 and V is TRBV7-3, with D unresolved. Specimen: blood. This clonotype originated in a woman aged 25 to 39 in good health. The CDR3 here is CASSPTGVGRTEAFF. CDR3 sequence (DNA): TGTGCCAGCAGCCCCACCGGGGTAGGACGCACTGAAGCTTTCTTT.